Presented here are 11 T cell receptor beta chains from one specimen sequenced in a study of T cells in women clearing cervical HPV infection. Sequencing was performed with immunoSEQ multiplex PCR; in TCRdb, only in-frame clones are kept and a portion is missing. This table holds tens of thousands of clones. Sequenced sample: blood buffy coat. The origin of the receptors is a woman aged 18 to 75 with a cervical HPV16 infection that either progressed to CIN3+ or cleared (not recorded which).

In regard to this clone: The sequence runs out 3 residues before the end of the CDR3; the remainder is reconstructed from the germline J gene. The genes are TRBV20-1 and TRBJ2-6, with D perhaps matching TRBD1 (6 bases). CDR1 DFQATT and CDR2 SNEGSKA come from the germline V gene (reference sequence). This CDR3 is built from 14 residues. Trimming shortened V by 6 bases and J by 4 bases, and 13 bases separated the two germline ends. CDR3 DNA, as far as it was read: TGCAGTGCGGCACAGGGTGCAGGGGCCAACGTC. Its protein is CSAAQGAGANV. The entire CDR3 sequence reads CSAAQGAGANVLTF.

As regards this clone: The CDR3 end falls 3 residues outside the read, so it is completed with the germline J gene. The chain combines TRBV7-2 with TRBJ2-7; D call uncertain. The germline V gene encodes CDR1 SGHTA and CDR2 FQGNSA. The CDR3 sequence is 13 residues long. The V gene lost 2 bases and the J gene lost 4 bases, with 9 bases spanning the gap. CDR3 in amino acids: CASSLSTRYEQYF. The CDR3 DNA, read in part, is TGTGCCAGCAGCTTAAGTACCAGATACGAG.

On this clone itself: The read terminates 3 residues before the CDR3 end, so the remaining end is supplied by the germline J gene. The chain combines TRBV5-1 with TRBJ1-4; perhaps TRBD1 as D (5 bases). Trimming removed 3 bases from V and 2 bases from J, with 11 bases in between. The CDR3 length is 15 residues. The germline V gene encodes CDR1 SGHRS and CDR2 YFSETQ. The CDR3 loop reads CASSSGGSTNEKLFF. The DNA read from the CDR3 is TGCGCCAGCAGCTCGGGGGGGTCTACTAATGAAAAA.

As to this clone: The sequence runs out 3 residues before the end of the CDR3; the remainder is reconstructed from the germline J gene. The rearrangement joins TRBV6-2 or TRBV6-3 to TRBJ2-3; D perhaps matches TRBD2 (5 bases). CDR1 MNHEY and CDR2 SVGEGT come from the germline V gene. This CDR3 comprises 15 residues. CDR3 DNA, as far as it was read: TGTGCCAGCAGTCCTCCGGGGTCAGCTCAAGAGACG. Its translation: CASSPPGSAQET. The CDR3 in full is CASSPPGSAQETQYF.

Regarding this clone: The read comes to an end 3 residues before the CDR3 does, leaving the germline J gene to fill in the end. The chain recombines TRBV20-1 with TRBJ2-5; 9 nucleotides align to TRBD1. CDR1 and CDR2 from the germline V gene are DFQATT and SNEGSKA (reference sequence). The CDR3 is 14 residues long. With V trimmed by 1 base and J by 5 bases, 5 bases remained unmatched. The part of the CDR3 DNA that was read is TGCAGTGCTAGAGGACAGGGGGTGAGGGAGACC. Protein product: CSARGQGVRET. Given in full, the CDR3 is CSARGQGVRETQYF.

Concerning this clone itself: The DNA ends 3 residues before the CDR3 does, and the rest of the CDR3 is filled in from the germline J gene. This chain connects TRBV19 to TRBJ1-5; 10 bases are shared with TRBD1. CDR1 is LNHDA, CDR2 SQIVND, per germline (reference sequence). V lost 2 bases to trimming and J lost 2 bases; unmatched junction nucleotides: 3. The CDR3 consists of 16 residues. This CDR3 is CASSIIGQGGNQPQHF. The DNA read from the CDR3 is TGTGCCAGTAGTATAATTGGACAGGGGGGCAATCAGCCC.

Comment on this clone: The read stops 3 residues short of the end of the CDR3; the missing end is completed from the germline J gene. V and J are TRBV5-1 and TRBJ2-1, with 11 bases matching TRBD2. V lost 2 bases to trimming and J lost 6 bases; unmatched junction nucleotides: 7. This CDR3 is 16 amino acids long. Germline V CDR1 and CDR2: SGHRS, YFSETQ. The CDR3 sequence is CASSFTLAGGFNEQFF. The DNA read from the CDR3 is TGCGCCAGCAGCTTCACGCTAGCGGGGGGATTCAATGAG.

Worth noting for this clone: The read is 3 residues too short to cover the CDR3 end, so that end is filled in from the germline J gene. The gene calls are TRBV5-6 and TRBJ1-1; D gene uncertain. The germline V gene encodes CDR1 SGHDT and CDR2 YYEEEE. V lost 5 bases and J lost 1, with 9 bases in between. The CDR3 is 13 amino acids. CDR3 DNA, as far as it was read: TGTGCCAGCAGTGATGGGCCGAACACTGAA. Its protein is CASSDGPNTE. Given in full, the CDR3 is CASSDGPNTEAFF.

With regard to this clone: The observed sequence ends 3 residues before the CDR3 terminus, with the missing tail filled in from the germline J gene. The chain carries TRBV20-1 and TRBJ1-4, with D unclear. The CDR3 totals 15 residues. Germline CDR1 DFQATT, CDR2 SNEGSKA (reference sequence). V lost 0 bases, J lost 4 bases, and 12 bases lay in between. The sequenced part of the CDR3 DNA is TGCAGTGCTAGAGATAGAAGGAGCGGTAATGAAAAA. As protein: CSARDRRSGNEK. The CDR3 in its entirety is CSARDRRSGNEKLFF.

Remarks on this clone: Read sequence stops 3 residues before the CDR3 end, and the germline J gene provides the missing end. This rearrangement joins TRBV30 to TRBJ1-5; D not resolved. The germline V gene encodes CDR1 GTSNPN and CDR2 SVGIG (reference sequence). V was shortened by 0 bases and J by 0 bases, with 6 bases between the two germline ends. The CDR3 is 14 amino acids. Partial CDR3 DNA: TGTGCCTGGAGTGTACACACTAGCAATCAGCCC. Translated, it gives CAWSVHTSNQP. The full CDR3 reads CAWSVHTSNQPQHF.

Points on this clone: The read stops 3 residues short of the end of the CDR3; the missing end is completed from the germline J gene. V gene TRBV6-2 or TRBV6-3 combines with J gene TRBJ2-7; D is perhaps TRBD1 (5 bases). Trimming took 6 bases from V and 4 from J, leaving 22 bases between them. This CDR3 comprises 16 residues. Germline lookup yields CDR1 MNHEY and CDR2 SVGEGT. CDR3 DNA, as far as it was read: TGTGCCAGCAGCCACACCATTCGACAGAACCTTTACGAG. Translated: CASSHTIRQNLYE. The full CDR3 protein reads CASSHTIRQNLYEQYF.